These 13 T cell receptor beta chains were sequenced from one sample in a study of blood T cells in healthy people across ages. For the second PCR, which ran for 7 to 11 cycles, a sample-barcoded 5' primer and a J-beta primer mix were used. MiXCR was run by TCRdb on the 5' RACE reads, yielding one entry per CDR3 protein. The profile covers hundreds of thousands of distinct CDR3 sequences, with around 48% appearing a single time and roughly an eighth taken by the ten largest. The sequenced sample consisted of blood. Source of these receptors: a man aged 25-45 years in good health.

V and J are TRBV29-1 and TRBJ1-1; D possibly corresponds to TRBD1 (6 bases). V was pared by 2 bases and J by 10 bases, with 11 bases between. Looked up from germline, CDR1 is SQVTM and CDR2 is ANQGSEA. The CDR3 runs 11 residues. The CDR3 nucleotides read TGCAGCGTTGAATCCAAAGGGGGAGCTTTCTTT. This gives the protein CSVESKGGAFF.

The chain combines TRBV7-2 with TRBJ2-5, with 12 bases fitting TRBD2. The trim removed 6 bases at V and 2 bases at J, leaving 13 bases unmatched. There are 18 residues in the CDR3. Germline V gene lookup returns CDR1 SGHTA and CDR2 FQGNSA. DNA for the CDR3: TGTGCCAGCAGTTCTCAACCACCGGGACTAGCGGGTCAAGAGACCCAGTACTTC. It codes for CASSSQPPGLAGQETQYF.

The rearrangement links TRBV11-2 to TRBJ2-1; D perhaps matches TRBD1 (5 bases). CDR1 and CDR2 from the germline V gene are SGHAT and FQNNGV. The CDR3 is 13 residues long. V was shortened by 5 bases and J by 6 bases, with 11 bases between the two germline ends. CDR3 sequence: CASSPGPSNEQFF. The CDR3 nucleotides read TGTGCCAGCAGCCCAGGGCCTAGCAATGAGCAGTTCTTC.

This clonotype appeared a few times. The V gene is TRBV15, the J gene TRBJ2-5, with D unclear. The V end was cut by 4 bases, the J end by 3 bases, with 6 bases between. CDR3 length: 12 amino acids. CDR1 and CDR2 from the germline V gene are LNHNV and YYDKDF (reference sequence). CDR3 coding DNA: TGTGCCACCAGCAACCTAAAAGAGACCCAGTACTTC. It translates to CATSNLKETQYF.

This clonotype has a single count. Given the absence of the conserved phenylalanine or tryptophan at the CDR3 end, a read error is likely. The rearrangement links TRBV9 to TRBJ2-7, with 11 nucleotides matching TRBD1. The CDR3 sequence is 15 residues long. The trim removed 3 bases at V and 3 bases at J, leaving 5 bases unmatched. CDR1 is SGDLS, CDR2 YYNGEE, per germline. The CDR3 sequence is CASSGGQGAIYEQYL. In DNA, the CDR3 is TGTGCCAGCAGCGGCGGACAGGGGGCTATCTACGAGCAGTACCTC.

The CDR3: CASIAKPWGGGQEQFF. DNA of the CDR3: TGTGCCAGCATTGCCAAGCCCTGGGGGGGGGGCCAAGAGCAGTTCTTC. The V gene is TRBV6-2 or TRBV6-3, the J gene TRBJ2-1; possibly TRBD2 for D (7 bases). The CDR3 runs 16 residues. V dropped 7 bases and J dropped 10 bases, with 26 bases sitting between them. Germline V gene data show CDR1 as MNHEY and CDR2 as SVGEGT.

The chain employs TRBV4-3 and TRBJ2-3, with 9 bases identical to TRBD1. The ends lost 2 bases at V and 4 bases at J; junction bases unmatched: 4. This CDR3 region has 15 residues. Germline-derived CDR1 and CDR2 are LGHNA and YSLEER. This chain's CDR3 is CASSQTGQGADTQYF. The DNA of the CDR3 is TGCGCCAGCAGCCAAACGGGACAGGGCGCAGATACGCAGTATTTT.

This clonotype was seen a handful of times. This sequence joins TRBV29-1 and TRBJ2-7, with 9 bases aligning to TRBD2. Germline V lookup: CDR1 SQVTM, CDR2 ANQGSEA. J gave up 4 bases and V 6 bases, and 7 bases lay outside the gene matches. The CDR3 runs 13 residues. The CDR3 DNA reads as TGCAGCGTCCCGCGGGGGGGCGGGTACGAGCAGTACTTC. Translation: CSVPRGGGYEQYF.

The CDR3 DNA sequence: TGCAGTGCTAGAAGCCGGGACAGAGACTACGAGCAGTACTTC. This codes for CSARSRDRDYEQYF. This chain connects TRBV20-1 to TRBJ2-7; TRBD1 matches at 7 bases. CDR1 is DFQATT and CDR2 is SNEGSKA in the germline V gene (reference sequence). After removal of 2 bases from V and 3 bases from J, the junction contained 7 bases not matched to a gene. The CDR3 loop spans 14 amino acids.

The chain links TRBV4-2 to TRBJ2-7, with D unresolved. V shed 4 bases and J shed 3 bases, with 13 bases lying between them. The CDR3 has 14 amino acids. Germline CDR1 LGHNA, CDR2 YNFKEQ. The CDR3 here is CASSPANGDYEQYF. In DNA form, the CDR3 reads TGTGCCAGCAGCCCAGCGAATGGAGACTACGAGCAGTACTTC.

As to this clonotype: A read error may explain this, as a much larger clone is one base away. The CDR3 loop is CSLIRQGSSIEQYF. Written as DNA, the CDR3 is TGCAGCTTGATAAGACAGGGAAGCTCCATTGAGCAGTACTTC. V usage is TRBV29-1 and J usage is TRBJ2-5; 7 positions match TRBD1. Germline V gene data show CDR1 as SQVTM and CDR2 as ANQGSEA. This CDR3 contains 14 residues. The ends lost 8 bases at V and 11 bases at J; junction bases unmatched: 20.

The chain joins TRBV3-1 to TRBJ2-7; TRBD2 matches at 11 bases. The germline CDR1 and CDR2 sequences are LGHDT and YNNKEL (reference sequence). J gave up 6 bases and V 3 bases, and 4 bases lay outside the gene matches. The CDR3 is 14 residues long. DNA for the CDR3: TGTGCCAGCAGCCACGCAACTAGCGGGGGCGAGCAGTACTTC. As protein: CASSHATSGGEQYF.

The J gene is TRBJ2-3, the V gene TRBV9; no clear D. Trimming shortened V by 3 bases and J by 6 bases, and 8 bases separated the two germline ends. CDR1 and CDR2 (germline): SGDLS, YYNGEE. This CDR3 has 12 amino acids. CDR3 sequence (DNA): TGTGCCAGCAGCGGCATCCCCGATACGCAGTATTTT. This gives the protein CASSGIPDTQYF.